This T cell receptor (beta chain) was sequenced during a study of CD4 T cells in relation to SARS-CoV-2 and coronaviruses. Study-wide context: TCR beta CDR3s were sequenced after 10-day antigen culture of PBMCs.

Before the COVID-19 pandemic, during about 2011-2019, CD4+ T cells were taken from unexposed donors. Isolation of CD4+ T cells took place after around eleven days in culture. Concerning this clone itself: The antigen is not known.

Germline-derived CDR1 and CDR2 are LNHDA and SQIVND (reference sequence). Trimming took off 5 bases at V and 5 bases at J, with 17 bases between the two ends. The CDR3 spans 15 residues. Study results and caveats: Approximately 65% of donors had memory CD4+ clonotypes crossrecognizing SARS-CoV-2 and common cold coronavirus spike.

The repertoire was sequenced with immunoSEQ multiplex PCR; TCRdb's copy has only in-frame clones and lacks some. This sample has 25,000 to 30,000 clones, with 73% found just once. Sequenced sample: CD4+ T cells from PBMCs, cultured in vitro. The V gene is TRBV19, the J gene TRBJ2-3, with D perhaps TRBD1 or TRBD2 (7 bases each). This clonotype was sampled from a human donor in good health. The CDR3 coding sequence is TGTGCCAGTAGTTCCCAGGGGGGAGGGGAAGATACGCAGTATTTT. It is translated as CASSSQGGGEDTQYF.